The 2 T cell receptor beta chains in this list originate from one sample, sequenced in a study of monozygotic twins with inflammatory bowel disease (dated by TCRdb to the late 2010s). To prepare the library, 5' RACE was applied. Data came from an Illumina HiSeq 2500. After reprocessing by TCRdb, each CDR3 protein sequence is one entry, and no DNA is given. This sample's listing comprises 300,000 to 350,000 distinct CDR3 sequences. Roughly 2% of the sample rests with the top ten. Specimen: blood. These receptors were collected from a human donor with ulcerative colitis or Crohn's disease, or a healthy co-twin of an affected twin (not recorded which).

This chain links TRBV7-9 with TRBJ2-2; TCRdb lists TRBD1, though no DNA is available to test this call. Looked up from germline, CDR1 is SEHNR and CDR2 is FQNEAQ (reference sequence). The CDR3 contains 14 residues. The CDR3 protein is CASSYSQGTGELFF. Filled out from reference TRBV7-9 and TRBJ2-2, the complete variable domain reads DTGVSQNPRHKITKRGQNVTFRCDPISEHNRLYWYRQTLGQGPEFLTYFQNEAQLEKSRLLSDRFSAERPKGSFSTLEIQRTEQGDSAMYLCASSYSQGTGELFFGEGSRLTVL.

The J gene is TRBJ1-1, the V gene TRBV30. The CDR3 runs 15 residues. Germline V lookup: CDR1 GTSNPN, CDR2 SVGIG (reference sequence). CDR3 amino acids: CAWRKPGLKNTEAFF.